The 13 T cell receptor beta chains below all came from one sample that was sequenced in a study of cytomegalovirus exposure and HLA in healthy donors. PCR involved 60 Vbeta and 13 Jbeta primers. The table came from immunoSEQ multiplex PCR; TCRdb's copy has only in-frame clones and leaves some out. There are about 98,000 clones in the sample; around 67% occur only once, and under 2% lies in the top ten. Sequences were obtained from PBMCs. The receptors were gathered from a male donor in good health and CMV-seronegative.

The chain combines TRBV18 with TRBJ2-7, with D uncertain. Germline CDR1 KGHSH, CDR2 LQKENI. The V end was cut by 3 bases, the J end by 2 bases, with 2 bases between. This CDR3 is built from 11 residues. The CDR3 bases are TGTGCCAGCTCACCCGCCTACGAGCAGTACTTC. This gives the protein CASSPAYEQYF.

The chain carries TRBV2 and TRBJ2-7, with 8 bases fitting TRBD2. V gave up 11 bases and J gave up 6 bases; unmatched junction bases: 12. Germline CDR1 SNHLY, CDR2 FYNNEI. This CDR3 has 13 residues. CDR3 amino acids: CAGHEREGSEQYF. In DNA form, the CDR3 reads TGTGCCGGACACGAACGGGAGGGCAGCGAGCAGTACTTC. Based on the CDR3 plus reference TRBV2 and TRBJ2-7, the full variable domain is EPEVTQTPSHQVTQMGQEVILRCVPISNHLYFYWYRQILGQKVEFLVSFYNNEISEKSEIFDDQFSVERPDGSNFTLKIRSTKLEDSAMYFCAGHEREGSEQYFGPGTRLTVT.

This clone was seen a few times. This sequence joins TRBV2 and TRBJ2-7; 8 positions agree with TRBD1. The CDR3 spans 15 residues. The J segment lost 0 bases and the V segment lost 3 bases, leaving 4 bases of the junction unmatched. The V gene's germline CDR1 is SNHLY and CDR2 FYNNEI. CDR3: CASSDQGAYSYEQYF. CDR3 DNA: TGTGCCAGCAGTGATCAGGGGGCTTACTCCTACGAGCAGTACTTC.

V is TRBV7-8 and J is TRBJ1-2; TRBD1 might be the D (5 bases). Per the germline V gene, CDR1 is SGHVS and CDR2 is FQNEAQ. There are 15 residues in the CDR3. Trimming removed 5 bases from V and 5 bases from J, with 18 bases in between. The CDR3 DNA reads TGTGCCAGCAGCCCGGATAGGGGTGGCTGGTATGGCTACACCTTC. Translation: CASSPDRGGWYGYTF.

The chain is built from TRBV7-9 and TRBJ2-1, with TRBD2 matching 10 bases. J was trimmed by 9 bases and V by 5 bases; bases with no gene match: 10. The germline V gene encodes CDR1 SEHNR and CDR2 FQNEAQ (reference sequence). There are 15 residues in the CDR3. DNA for the CDR3: TGTGCCAGCAGCCCCCTAAGCGGGAGGGCCTGTGAGCAGTTCTTC. Residues: CASSPLSGRACEQFF.

The chain is built from TRBV9 and TRBJ2-5; possibly TRBD2 for D (5 bases). The V end lost 1 base, the J end lost 5 bases, and 12 bases lay between the germline ends. This CDR3 is built from 14 residues. The germline V gene has CDR1 SGDLS and CDR2 YYNGEE. The CDR3 nucleotides are TGTGCCAGCAGCGTACACCCGGGAATCGAGACCCAGTACTTC. Its translation: CASSVHPGIETQYF.

The chain employs TRBV5-1 and TRBJ1-1; D ambiguous. The germline V gene encodes CDR1 SGHRS and CDR2 YFSETQ. V lost 1 base and J 1 base, leaving 5 bases between the germline ends. The CDR3 runs 13 residues. In nucleotides, the CDR3 is TGCGCCAGCAGCTTGAACAGGAACACTGAAGCTTTCTTT. Its translation is CASSLNRNTEAFF.

In its sample, this clone was seen once. The genes are TRBV10-3 and TRBJ2-7; TRBD2 agrees at 7 bases. CDR1 and CDR2 from the germline V gene are ENHRY and SYGVKD. V shed 3 bases, J shed 0 bases, and the junction held 5 bases outside the gene matches. The CDR3 is 15 amino acids. This CDR3 is CAISDGRLPSYEQYF. DNA for the CDR3: TGTGCCATCAGTGACGGGAGGCTACCCTCCTACGAGCAGTACTTC.

The rearrangement links TRBV28 to TRBJ2-2; no firm D call. Germline loops: CDR1 MDHEN, CDR2 SYDVKM. There are 13 residues in the CDR3. Trimming cost V 9 bases and J 0 bases, with 8 bases left between them. The CDR3 loop reads CASRAANTGELFF. Here the CDR3 DNA reads TGTGCCAGTCGAGCCGCGAACACCGGGGAGCTGTTTTTT.

The table lists this clone with a few counts. The rearrangement links TRBV6-6 to TRBJ2-7; D might be TRBD2 (6 bases). Germline values: CDR1 MNHNY, CDR2 SVGAGI (reference sequence). V dropped 7 bases and J dropped 0 bases, with 10 bases sitting between them. The CDR3 consists of 13 residues. CDR3 region: CASTSSASYEQYF. CDR3 nucleotide sequence: TGTGCCAGCACATCTAGCGCCTCCTACGAGCAGTACTTC.

The CDR3 sequence is CASSDKGLAAYNEQFF. The CDR3 coding sequence is TGTGCCAGCAGTGACAAGGGACTAGCGGCTTACAATGAGCAGTTCTTC. The J gene is TRBJ2-1, the V gene TRBV6-1; 11 bases are shared with TRBD2. The CDR3 has 16 amino acids. Per germline, CDR1 MNHNS and CDR2 SASEGT. The V segment lost 3 bases and the J segment 4 bases; nucleotides outside the gene matches: 5.

The chain is built from TRBV9 and TRBJ2-5; 8 nucleotides match TRBD1. CDR1 is SGDLS, CDR2 YYNGEE, per germline. The J segment lost 4 bases and the V segment lost 5 bases, leaving 7 bases of the junction unmatched. This CDR3 contains 14 residues. For the CDR3, the DNA is TGTGCCAGCAGTGTGGACAGGGAGTTAGAGACCCAGTACTTC. It specifies CASSVDRELETQYF.

The chain is built from TRBV11-2 and TRBJ1-3, with D hard to call. CDR3 length: 15 amino acids. The V gene's germline CDR1 is SGHAT and CDR2 FQNNGV. Trimming shortened V by 0 bases and J by 1 base, and 7 bases separated the two germline ends. The CDR3 DNA sequence: TGTGCCAGCAGCTTAGATCGAACATCTGGAAACACCATATATTTT. It codes for CASSLDRTSGNTIYF.